Listed below are T cell receptor beta chains from one sample, sequenced in a study of shared clonotypes between healthy human individuals. The data were produced by immunoSEQ multiplex PCR, yet TCRdb's version contains in-frame clones alone and is incomplete. The repertoire holds roughly 2,000,000 clones, with just over 90% as singletons. Sequenced: naive CD8+ T cells from PBMCs. The receptors stem from a man younger than 35 in good health. Some clones in this sample may be carry-over from other donors' samples. CDR3s leave out the opening cysteine and the closing phenylalanine or tryptophan.

>TRBJ1-1|TRBV9
ASSVAAATEAF
>TRBJ1-4|TRBV7-9
ASSPGGNDNEKLF
>TRBJ2-3|TRBV7-3
ASSSYRDTQY
>TRBJ2-7|TRBV25-1
ASSEYGPKRGYEQY
>TRBJ1-5|TRBV19
ASDNPAAGLNQPQH
>TRBJ2-1|TRBV4-3
ASSQGGFSYNEQF
>TRBJ1-2|TRBV28
ASSLPRDRRTYGYT
>TRBJ1-1|TRBV11-2
ASSTWGRNTEAF
>TRBJ2-5|TRBV28
ASSPYREVETQY
>TRBJ2-5|TRBV6-1
ASSLPRDGQETQY
>TRBJ1-5|TRBV15
ATSGDSRGWPQH
>TRBJ2-7|TRBV23-1
ASSHRKRTLSSYEQY
>TRBJ2-1|TRBV19
ASSLGLDSYNEQF